In its sample, the clone carrying this T cell receptor (beta chain) was seen once. This sample was taken from a study of blood T cell repertoires in COVID-19. On the study more broadly: COVID-19 samples collected from the United States, Italy and Spain covered acute and convalescent phases. T cells, B-cell-depleted T cells, or PBMCs provided the cDNA or gDNA that served as material.

The CDR3 consists of 11 residues. Germline CDR1 is LNHDA and CDR2 is SQIVND (reference sequence). J was trimmed by 9 bases and V by 5 bases; bases with no gene match: 1. In the study's own analysis: Reference gene primer amplification gave estimated nucleated cell counts. Libraries were prepared by immunoSEQ multiplex PCR; TCRdb keeps only in-frame clonotypes and omits some of them. V, J and clone size are those of that table, while D and trimming were read from the DNA. The sample has over 75,000 clones, 80% seen once. The sequencing sample was made of peripheral blood. The chain is built from TRBV19 and TRBJ2-1; TRBD2 matches at 7 bases. The receptor's source is a woman aged 70-85 years with acute or convalescent COVID-19. The CDR3 is CASSGRVEQFF. The DNA of the CDR3 is TGTGCCAGTAGTGGGAGGGTTGAGCAGTTCTTC.